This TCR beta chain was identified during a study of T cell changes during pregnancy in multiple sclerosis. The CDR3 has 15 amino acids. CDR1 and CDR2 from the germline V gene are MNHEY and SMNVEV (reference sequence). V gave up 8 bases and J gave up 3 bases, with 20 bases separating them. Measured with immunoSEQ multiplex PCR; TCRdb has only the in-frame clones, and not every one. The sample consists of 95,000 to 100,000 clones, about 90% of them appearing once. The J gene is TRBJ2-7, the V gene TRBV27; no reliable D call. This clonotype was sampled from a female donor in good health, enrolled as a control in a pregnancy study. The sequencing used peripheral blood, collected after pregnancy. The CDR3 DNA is TGTGCCAGCTCCCGAGGAGTAACCCCCAACTACGAGCAGTACTTC. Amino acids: CASSRGVTPNYEQYF.